This is a list of T cell receptor beta chains from one sample in a study of blood T cell repertoires in COVID-19. Method: immunoSEQ multiplex PCR; TCRdb's copy keeps in-frame clones and lacks some. The sample has 250,000 to 300,000 clones, approximately 85% seen once. Material for sequencing was peripheral blood. Receptor source: a woman aged 65 to 85 with acute or convalescent COVID-19. The CDR3 runs from the conserved cysteine through the conserved F or W. Each record gives: V gene, J gene, D gene, clone size, CDR3 DNA, CDR3 protein. A D gene is named only where the DNA matches it firmly. The size of a clone is reported for some rows only, either as once, few or many, or as a class for expanded clones.

v_gene: TRBV5-1; j_gene: TRBJ2-3; d_gene: TRBD2; abundance: .; CDR3nt: TGCGCCAGCAGCCCTAGGACTAGCGGGCGGGACGATACGCAGTATTTT; CDR3aa: CASSPRTSGRDDTQYF
v_gene: TRBV9; j_gene: TRBJ2-1; d_gene: .; abundance: .; CDR3nt: TGTGCCAGCAGTACCGGGACTCTCCGCAATGAGCAGTTCTTC; CDR3aa: CASSTGTLRNEQFF
v_gene: TRBV19; j_gene: TRBJ2-5; d_gene: .; abundance: .; CDR3nt: TGTGCCTCGTCTAGTAGCGGTTTTTTTTTGACCCAGTACTTC; CDR3aa: CASSSSGFFLTQYF
v_gene: TRBV30; j_gene: TRBJ1-4; d_gene: .; abundance: .; CDR3nt: TGTGCCTGGAGGGACACCGATCTCGAACTGTTTTTT; CDR3aa: CAWRDTDLELFF
v_gene: TRBV5-1; j_gene: TRBJ1-6; d_gene: .; abundance: .; CDR3nt: TGCGCCAGCAGCTTGGATCCGTATTCACCCCTCCACTTT; CDR3aa: CASSLDPYSPLHF
v_gene: TRBV6-2/TRBV6-3; j_gene: TRBJ1-1; d_gene: .; abundance: .; CDR3nt: TGTGCCAGCAGTCAATGGGAGGGGACAGAAGCTTTCTTT; CDR3aa: CASSQWEGTEAFF
v_gene: TRBV10-3; j_gene: TRBJ2-1; d_gene: TRBD2; abundance: .; CDR3nt: TGTGCCACAGGACTAGCGGGGCTTCGGGGGCAGTTCTTC; CDR3aa: CATGLAGLRGQFF
v_gene: TRBV7-3; j_gene: TRBJ2-5; d_gene: .; abundance: once; CDR3nt: TGTGCCAGCAGCTTAAACAATGGGGGGTCTGGTGAGACCCAGTACTTC; CDR3aa: CASSLNNGGSGETQYF
v_gene: TRBV13; j_gene: TRBJ1-1; d_gene: .; abundance: .; CDR3nt: TGTGCCAGCAGCTCCGCGGGCCAGCTTAGCACTGAAGCTTTCTTT; CDR3aa: CASSSAGQLSTEAFF
v_gene: TRBV6-5; j_gene: TRBJ2-7; d_gene: TRBD1; abundance: .; CDR3nt: TGTGCCAGCTCCGGGACAGGACTCTACGAGCAGTACTTC; CDR3aa: CASSGTGLYEQYF
v_gene: TRBV30; j_gene: TRBJ2-1; d_gene: TRBD2; abundance: .; CDR3nt: TGTGCCTGGTCCGGGACTAGGAGGGTTGGGGAGCAGTTCTTC; CDR3aa: CAWSGTRRVGEQFF
v_gene: TRBV5-1; j_gene: TRBJ2-1; d_gene: .; abundance: .; CDR3nt: TGCGCCAGCAGCTTTGGTGCAGGGTTCAATGAGCAGTTCTTC; CDR3aa: CASSFGAGFNEQFF
v_gene: TRBV18; j_gene: TRBJ2-5; d_gene: TRBD2; abundance: .; CDR3nt: TGTGCCAGCTCACTCGGACTAGATCAAGAGACCCAGTACTTC; CDR3aa: CASSLGLDQETQYF
v_gene: TRBV7-8; j_gene: TRBJ2-1; d_gene: TRBD2; abundance: once; CDR3nt: TGTGCCAGCAGCTCCCAGGGAGCGGGGGGTTACAATGAGCAGTTCTTC; CDR3aa: CASSSQGAGGYNEQFF
v_gene: TRBV21-1; j_gene: TRBJ2-7; d_gene: .; abundance: .; CDR3nt: TGTGCCAGCAGCAAAGAATCCAGCGGGGGTCGATACGAGCAGTACTTC; CDR3aa: CASSKESSGGRYEQYF
v_gene: TRBV12-3/TRBV12-4; j_gene: TRBJ2-1; d_gene: .; abundance: .; CDR3nt: TGTGCCAGCAGTTTTAGGAGCTACAATGAGCAGTTCTTC; CDR3aa: CASSFRSYNEQFF
v_gene: TRBV7-9; j_gene: TRBJ1-5; d_gene: .; abundance: .; CDR3nt: TGTGCCAGCAGCTCTGTAGTAGGAGGTCAGCCCCAGCATTTT; CDR3aa: CASSSVVGGQPQHF
v_gene: TRBV19; j_gene: TRBJ2-7; d_gene: TRBD2; abundance: .; CDR3nt: TGTGCCAGTAGTAAACTAGCGGACGAGCAGTACTTC; CDR3aa: CASSKLADEQYF
v_gene: TRBV20-1; j_gene: TRBJ1-1; d_gene: .; abundance: .; CDR3nt: TGCAGTGCTAGAGATAGGAGTGTAGCTTTCTTT; CDR3aa: CSARDRSVAFF
v_gene: TRBV19; j_gene: TRBJ2-1; d_gene: .; abundance: few; CDR3nt: TGTGCCAGTAGTAACGAGGGCCTTGGACTTAACAATGAGCAGTTCTTC; CDR3aa: CASSNEGLGLNNEQFF
v_gene: TRBV30; j_gene: TRBJ1-1; d_gene: TRBD1; abundance: few; CDR3nt: TGTGCCTGGAGGGACAGGTTGTCGGCTTTCTTT; CDR3aa: CAWRDRLSAFF
v_gene: TRBV7-9; j_gene: TRBJ1-1; d_gene: .; abundance: .; CDR3nt: TGTGCCAGCAGCTTAGCCTCGGGGGTCTCCATCGGGGAAGCTTTCTTT; CDR3aa: CASSLASGVSIGEAFF
v_gene: TRBV11-1; j_gene: TRBJ2-5; d_gene: TRBD2; abundance: once; CDR3nt: TGTGCCAGCAGCTTAGACGGGGGGGAGACCCAGTACTTC; CDR3aa: CASSLDGGETQYF
v_gene: TRBV6-5; j_gene: TRBJ1-4; d_gene: .; abundance: .; CDR3nt: TGTGCCAGCAGACGGGCGGGGGCAACTAATGAAAAACTGTTTTTT; CDR3aa: CASRRAGATNEKLFF
v_gene: TRBV30; j_gene: TRBJ2-7; d_gene: TRBD2; abundance: once; CDR3nt: TGTGCCTGGAGAGCGGGGGTTAAGGAGCAGTACTTC; CDR3aa: CAWRAGVKEQYF
v_gene: TRBV9; j_gene: TRBJ2-4; d_gene: TRBD1; abundance: .; CDR3nt: TGTGCCAGCAGCTTCCGAACAGGGGATAGCATTCAGTACTTC; CDR3aa: CASSFRTGDSIQYF
v_gene: TRBV5-8; j_gene: TRBJ2-7; d_gene: .; abundance: few; CDR3nt: TGTGCCAGCAGCCTGCCGGGGCAGTACTTC; CDR3aa: CASSLPGQYF
v_gene: TRBV3-1/TRBV3-2; j_gene: TRBJ1-1; d_gene: .; abundance: .; CDR3nt: TGTGCCAGCACAGGGTGGGGTACTGAAGCTTTCTTT; CDR3aa: CASTGWGTEAFF
v_gene: TRBV5-5; j_gene: TRBJ2-1; d_gene: .; abundance: once; CDR3nt: TGTGCCAGCAGCTTTACAGGGAACGCGTACAATGAGCAGTTCTTC; CDR3aa: CASSFTGNAYNEQFF
v_gene: TRBV5-6; j_gene: TRBJ2-3; d_gene: .; abundance: .; CDR3nt: TGTGCCAGCAGCCCCCGATCAGTAGCCCTTGGGGGGACAGATACGCAGTATTTT; CDR3aa: CASSPRSVALGGTDTQYF
v_gene: TRBV7-2; j_gene: TRBJ1-2; d_gene: .; abundance: .; CDR3nt: TGTGCCAGCAGCGCCGGGGGGGCTGGTGGCTACACCTTC; CDR3aa: CASSAGGAGGYTF
v_gene: TRBV20-1; j_gene: TRBJ1-5; d_gene: .; abundance: .; CDR3nt: TGCAGTGCTAGTGGCGGGGACCGAAGGCTTAGCAATCAGCCCCAGCATTTT; CDR3aa: CSASGGDRRLSNQPQHF
v_gene: TRBV5-1; j_gene: TRBJ2-7; d_gene: .; abundance: .; CDR3nt: TGCGCCAGCAAAATGGGGGGGCGAAGCGGCGAGCAGTACTTC; CDR3aa: CASKMGGRSGEQYF
v_gene: TRBV3-1/TRBV3-2; j_gene: TRBJ2-7; d_gene: .; abundance: .; CDR3nt: TGTGCCAGCAGCCAGCAGGGCGGTCCGAGCGAGCAGTACTTC; CDR3aa: CASSQQGGPSEQYF
v_gene: TRBV10-3; j_gene: TRBJ2-7; d_gene: TRBD1; abundance: once; CDR3nt: TGTGCCATCAGTGGCCCCGGGACAGGGGCTGACGAGCAGTACTTC; CDR3aa: CAISGPGTGADEQYF
v_gene: TRBV5-1; j_gene: TRBJ1-2; d_gene: .; abundance: .; CDR3nt: TGCGCCAGCAGCGTCAGTTCTTATGGCTACACCTTC; CDR3aa: CASSVSSYGYTF
v_gene: TRBV9; j_gene: TRBJ1-4; d_gene: .; abundance: .; CDR3nt: TGTGCCAGCAGCGTGGCAGAAACAGGGCGAGGGGATGAAAAACTGTTTTTT; CDR3aa: CASSVAETGRGDEKLFF
v_gene: TRBV29-1; j_gene: TRBJ2-3; d_gene: .; abundance: .; CDR3nt: TGCAGCTCCAGCGATAGCTCCACAGATACGCAGTATTTT; CDR3aa: CSSSDSSTDTQYF
v_gene: TRBV5-4; j_gene: TRBJ2-5; d_gene: .; abundance: .; CDR3nt: TGTGCCAGCAGCTCGACAGAGAAAGAGACCCAGTACTTC; CDR3aa: CASSSTEKETQYF
v_gene: TRBV5-5; j_gene: TRBJ1-1; d_gene: .; abundance: .; CDR3nt: TGTGCCAGCAGCTTACACAGGGTGAACACTGAAGCTTTCTTT; CDR3aa: CASSLHRVNTEAFF
v_gene: TRBV15; j_gene: TRBJ2-5; d_gene: TRBD2; abundance: .; CDR3nt: TGTGCCACCAGCGGGCCCGGGGGGGCGGGGGTCCAAGAGACCCAGTACTTC; CDR3aa: CATSGPGGAGVQETQYF
v_gene: TRBV7-9; j_gene: TRBJ2-5; d_gene: .; abundance: few; CDR3nt: TGTGCCAGCAGCTTAGTCAGGGGTGGGGAGACCCAGTACTTC; CDR3aa: CASSLVRGGETQYF
v_gene: TRBV7-3; j_gene: TRBJ1-1; d_gene: TRBD1; abundance: .; CDR3nt: TGTGCCAGCAGCTTCGGACAGGGGGCCACTGAAGCTTTCTTT; CDR3aa: CASSFGQGATEAFF
v_gene: TRBV18; j_gene: TRBJ2-5; d_gene: .; abundance: .; CDR3nt: TGTGCCAGCTCACCAACGGTAGAGACCCAGTACTTC; CDR3aa: CASSPTVETQYF
v_gene: TRBV7-2; j_gene: TRBJ1-2; d_gene: .; abundance: .; CDR3nt: TGTGCCAGCAGCTTAGTTCACAGGGACAACTATGGCTACACCTTC; CDR3aa: CASSLVHRDNYGYTF
v_gene: TRBV6-1; j_gene: TRBJ1-4; d_gene: TRBD1; abundance: .; CDR3nt: TGTGCCAGCAGTGAAGTACAGGGGCAAGGGGAAAAACTGTTTTTT; CDR3aa: CASSEVQGQGEKLFF
v_gene: TRBV7-2; j_gene: TRBJ2-5; d_gene: TRBD2; abundance: .; CDR3nt: TGTGCCAGCAGGATTGCCGGGACTAGCAGTTCGGAGACCCAGTACTTC; CDR3aa: CASRIAGTSSSETQYF
v_gene: TRBV27; j_gene: TRBJ1-2; d_gene: .; abundance: .; CDR3nt: .; CDR3aa: CASSFGVGRGATF
v_gene: TRBV6-5; j_gene: TRBJ2-3; d_gene: TRBD2; abundance: .; CDR3nt: TGTGCCAGCAGACTAGCGGGGTTAAATACAGATACGCAGTATTTT; CDR3aa: CASRLAGLNTDTQYF
v_gene: TRBV19; j_gene: TRBJ1-4; d_gene: .; abundance: .; CDR3nt: TGTGCCAGTAGTCTCCTAAATGAAAAACTGTTTTTT; CDR3aa: CASSLLNEKLFF
v_gene: TRBV12-5; j_gene: TRBJ2-2; d_gene: .; abundance: few; CDR3nt: TGTGCTAGTGGTTTGTCGGGTACGACCGGGGAGCTGTTTTTT; CDR3aa: CASGLSGTTGELFF